These T cell receptor beta chains were read from a single sample in a study of blood T cell repertoires in COVID-19. Using immunoSEQ multiplex PCR, the repertoire was profiled, and TCRdb retains in-frame clones only, with some absent. Among about 100,000 clones listed, 65% to 90% were seen once. The sequenced sample was PBMCs or T cells enriched from blood (not recorded which). Source of these receptors: a woman aged 45-65 years who had recovered from COVID-19. CDR3s include the opening cysteine and the closing phenylalanine or tryptophan. Each record gives: D gene, J gene, clone size, V gene, CDR3 DNA, CDR3 protein. D genes are given only for firm matches. The size of a clone is reported for some rows only, either as once, few or many, or as a class for expanded clones.

>NA|TRBJ1-3|NA|TRBV2
TGTGCCAGCTGGGTGGGCCGAGGAAACACCATATATTTT
CASWVGRGNTIYF
>TRBD2|TRBJ2-7|NA|TRBV3-1/TRBV3-2
TGTGCCAGCAGCCAAGGTAGCGGGAGTGGTTACGAGCAGTACTTC
CASSQGSGSGYEQYF
>NA|TRBJ1-6|NA|TRBV30
TGTGCCTGGAGTGGCCGGACAGCTTCACCCCTCCACTTT
CAWSGRTASPLHF
>TRBD1|TRBJ2-7|NA|TRBV2
TGTGCCAGCAGTCAGACACCGGGACAGGGGTCCGAGCAGTACTTC
CASSQTPGQGSEQYF
>NA|TRBJ1-1|NA|TRBV28
TGTGCCAGCAGTGTACTAGGTAAGGGCGACACTGAAGCTTTCTTT
CASSVLGKGDTEAFF
>NA|TRBJ2-1|NA|TRBV2
TGTGCCAGCAGTGAACTGGCGGGGTACAATGAGCAGTTCTTC
CASSELAGYNEQFF
>NA|TRBJ1-6|NA|TRBV28
TGTGCCAGCAGTTCCACAGGGTTAATAGGATCACCCCTCCACTTT
CASSSTGLIGSPLHF
>NA|TRBJ2-7|NA|TRBV11-2
TGTGCCAGCAGCTTAGTGCGGCAGACCTACGAGCAGTACTTC
CASSLVRQTYEQYF
>NA|TRBJ2-5|NA|TRBV14
TGTGCCAGCAGCCAAGATACAGGGTTCGAGACCCAGTACTTC
CASSQDTGFETQYF
>NA|TRBJ2-3|NA|TRBV24-1
TGTGCCACCAGTGATCCGACGACAGCGGGCGATACGCAGTATTTT
CATSDPTTAGDTQYF
>NA|TRBJ2-2|few|TRBV18
TGTGCCAGCTCACCAAACTTGAACACCGGGGAGCTGTTTTTT
CASSPNLNTGELFF
>NA|TRBJ1-1|NA|TRBV5-1
TGCGCCAGCAGCTTGGCCTCGGGGAACACTGAAGCTTTCTTT
CASSLASGNTEAFF
>TRBD2|TRBJ2-1|NA|TRBV11-3
TGTGCCAGCAGCTTTGGGACTAGCGGGGGGGCTTGGGATGAGCAGTTCTTC
CASSFGTSGGAWDEQFF
>TRBD1|TRBJ1-2|NA|TRBV2
TGTGCCACCAGGGGGATGGGAGTCTATGGCTACACCTTC
CATRGMGVYGYTF
>NA|TRBJ1-3|once|TRBV3-1/TRBV3-2
TGTGCCAGCAGCCAAGTCCGGGTAAATGGTGGAAACACCATATATTTT
CASSQVRVNGGNTIYF
>NA|TRBJ2-7|NA|TRBV2
TGTGCCAGCAGACTCCGGGGGGCCTTCTACGAGCAGTACTTC
CASRLRGAFYEQYF
>NA|TRBJ1-3|NA|TRBV29-1
TGCAGCGTTGAAGATCCAGGGGACGGCGTCTCTGGAAACACCATATATTTT
CSVEDPGDGVSGNTIYF
>TRBD2|TRBJ2-1|NA|TRBV7-3
TGTGCCAGCAGCTCAAAGCGGGGAGATCACAATGAGCAGTTCTTC
CASSSKRGDHNEQFF
>TRBD2|TRBJ2-1|NA|TRBV19
TGTGCCAGTAGTATCCCTACTAGCGGAGGGAGCAATGAGCAGTTCTTC
CASSIPTSGGSNEQFF
>TRBD1|TRBJ2-3|NA|TRBV3-1/TRBV3-2
TGTGCCAGCAGCCAAGACCTATTGGGGGACAGTAGCACAGATACGCAGTATTTT
CASSQDLLGDSSTDTQYF
>NA|TRBJ1-3|NA|TRBV19
TGTGCCAGTAGTAGACCAGGGCACTCTGGAAACACCATATATTTT
CASSRPGHSGNTIYF
>TRBD1|TRBJ2-7|NA|TRBV5-8
TGTGCCAGCAGCCATCCGGGACAGATATACGAGCAGTACTTC
CASSHPGQIYEQYF
>NA|TRBJ2-7|NA|TRBV2
TGTGCCAGCAGCGCACTGACCTACGAGCAGTACTTC
CASSALTYEQYF
>TRBD2|TRBJ2-2|NA|TRBV10-3
TGTGCCATCAGTGAAACTTCCGGGACTAGCTGGTTTGAAACCGGGGAGCTGTTTTTT
CAISETSGTSWFETGELFF